The 8 T cell receptor beta chains given below trace back to one sample, sequenced in a study of long-term antiretroviral therapy in people with HIV. Survey-level immunoSEQ v3.0 assays were run. Data came from immunoSEQ multiplex PCR; TCRdb stores just in-frame clones and leaves some out. The sample lists more than 25,000 clones, over 75% occurring once. The sample was unsorted PBMCs, taken 2 years after starting antiretroviral therapy. The receptors were gathered from a man aged 50 or older with HIV.

The V and J genes are TRBV7-9 and TRBJ1-1; 9 bases align to TRBD1. Trimming cost V 2 bases and J 1 base; bases outside gene matches: 5. The CDR3 contains 16 residues. Germline V gives CDR1 SEHNR, CDR2 FQNEAQ (reference sequence). CDR3 bases: TGTGCCAGCAGCTTAAGGACAGGGGATAAGAACACTGAAGCTTTCTTT. It encodes CASSLRTGDKNTEAFF.

This chain links TRBV30 with TRBJ1-2; weak D call: TRBD1 (5 bases). The CDR3 runs to 12 residues. Trimming took 2 bases from V and 8 from J, leaving 12 bases between them. Germline V lookup: CDR1 GTSNPN, CDR2 SVGIG (reference sequence). DNA for the CDR3: TGTGCCTGGAGTCCCGACAGAACGGGCTACACCTTC. It encodes CAWSPDRTGYTF.

This chain links TRBV6-5 with TRBJ2-2, with 7 bases lining up with TRBD1. Trimming took 5 bases from V and 0 from J; bases not matched to a gene: 3. The CDR3 is made up of 15 amino acids. Germline assignment: CDR1 MNHEY and CDR2 SVGAGI. The CDR3 DNA sequence: TGTGCCAGCAGTCGGGACAGACCGAACACCGGGGAGCTGTTTTTT. This encodes CASSRDRPNTGELFF.

The gene calls are TRBV18 and TRBJ2-3; possible D gene TRBD2, 5 bases. This CDR3 region has 17 residues. Germline CDR1 and CDR2: KGHSH and LQKENI. V was shortened by 1 base and J by 1 base, with 15 bases between the two germline ends. CDR3 bases: TGTGCCAGCTCACCACTAATTAGGGCGGAGGGCACAGATACGCAGTATTTT. This gives the protein CASSPLIRAEGTDTQYF.

V usage is TRBV9 and J usage is TRBJ1-2; tentative D call: TRBD1 (6 bases). This CDR3 comprises 16 residues. From germline, CDR1 is SGDLS and CDR2 YYNGEE. The V gene lost 3 bases and the J gene lost 7 bases, with 22 bases spanning the gap. The CDR3 region is CASSGEGVGGSSGYTF. Written as DNA, the CDR3 is TGTGCCAGCAGCGGCGAGGGGGTGGGGGGCTCTAGTGGCTACACCTTC.

This clone was seen a single time. The DNA of the CDR3 is TGTGCCAGCAGCTTTATAGCGGGGAGTGGGCAGTTCTTC. Its protein product is CASSFIAGSGQFF. The V and J genes are TRBV7-2 and TRBJ2-1; 8 bases fit TRBD2. The CDR3 is 13 amino acids. V dropped 3 bases and J dropped 12; count of bases not matched to a gene: 7. Per the germline V gene, CDR1 is SGHTA and CDR2 is FQGNSA.

The gene calls are TRBV14 and TRBJ2-1, with D maybe TRBD2 (6 bases). The CDR3 contains 16 residues. Germline CDR1 SGHDN, CDR2 FVKESK. The germline V and J ends were trimmed by 4 bases and 11 bases, with 24 bases remaining between them. The CDR3 spells CASSLHFSGPSMKQFF. As DNA, the CDR3 is TGTGCCAGCAGCCTCCATTTTAGCGGACCTTCCATGAAGCAGTTCTTC.

This clone was detected only once. J is TRBJ2-5 and V is TRBV11-2; 7 nucleotides match TRBD1. With the DNA end fitting TRBJ2-7 better, the J assignment may be wrong. This CDR3 region has 15 residues. Germline V CDR1 and CDR2: SGHAT, FQNNGV. The CDR3 nucleotides read TGTGCCAGCAGCTTAGCAACGACAGGGAACTACGAGCAGTACTTC. Translated, it gives CASSLATTGNYEQYF.